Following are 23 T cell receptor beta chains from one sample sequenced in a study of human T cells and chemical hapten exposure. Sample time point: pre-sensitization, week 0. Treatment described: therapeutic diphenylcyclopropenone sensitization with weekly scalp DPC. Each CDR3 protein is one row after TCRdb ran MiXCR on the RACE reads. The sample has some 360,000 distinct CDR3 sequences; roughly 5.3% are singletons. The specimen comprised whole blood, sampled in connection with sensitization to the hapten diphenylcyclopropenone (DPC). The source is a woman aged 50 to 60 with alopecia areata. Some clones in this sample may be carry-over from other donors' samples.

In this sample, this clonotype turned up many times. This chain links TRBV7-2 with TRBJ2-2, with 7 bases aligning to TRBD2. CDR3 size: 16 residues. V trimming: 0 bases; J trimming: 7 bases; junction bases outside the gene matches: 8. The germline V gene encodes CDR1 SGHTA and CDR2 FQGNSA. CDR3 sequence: CASSLAGGQVGGELFF. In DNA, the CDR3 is TGTGCCAGCAGCTTAGCGGGAGGGCAAGTCGGCGGGGAGCTGTTTTTT.

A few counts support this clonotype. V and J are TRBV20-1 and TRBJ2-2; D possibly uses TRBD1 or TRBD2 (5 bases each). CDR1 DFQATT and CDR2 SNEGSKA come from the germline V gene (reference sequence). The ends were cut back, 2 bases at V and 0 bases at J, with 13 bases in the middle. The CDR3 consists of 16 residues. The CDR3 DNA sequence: TGCAGTGCTAGACGGGGCCAGCTCGCGAACACCGGGGAGCTGTTTTTT. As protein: CSARRGQLANTGELFF.

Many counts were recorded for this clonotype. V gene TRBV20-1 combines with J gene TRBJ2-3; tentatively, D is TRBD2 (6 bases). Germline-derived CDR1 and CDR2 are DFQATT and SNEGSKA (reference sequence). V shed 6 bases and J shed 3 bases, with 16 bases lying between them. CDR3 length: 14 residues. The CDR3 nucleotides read TGCAGTGCCGCAGGAGGGAGTAGGACAGATACGCAGTATTTT. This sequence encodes CSAAGGSRTDTQYF.

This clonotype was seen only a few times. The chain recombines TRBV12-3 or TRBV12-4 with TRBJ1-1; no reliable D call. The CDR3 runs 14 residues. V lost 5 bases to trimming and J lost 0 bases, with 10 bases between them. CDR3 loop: CASSPGGVNTEAFF. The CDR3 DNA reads TGTGCCAGCAGTCCCGGCGGGGTGAACACTGAAGCTTTCTTT.

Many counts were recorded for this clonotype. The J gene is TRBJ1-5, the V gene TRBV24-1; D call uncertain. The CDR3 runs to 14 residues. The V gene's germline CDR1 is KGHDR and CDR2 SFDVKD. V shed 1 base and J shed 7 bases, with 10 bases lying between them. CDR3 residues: CATSDLGVGQPQHF. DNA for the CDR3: TGTGCCACCAGTGATTTAGGTGTTGGACAGCCCCAGCATTTT.

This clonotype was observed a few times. This chain's CDR3 is CASSPGLVGSDTQYF. The DNA for the CDR3 is TGTGCCAGCAGTCCTGGACTGGTTGGCTCAGATACGCAGTATTTT. The rearrangement uses TRBV7-2 and TRBJ2-3; the D gene is possibly TRBD2 (5 bases). Germline V gene data show CDR1 as SGHTA and CDR2 as FQGNSA. The CDR3 consists of 15 residues. Trimming took off 6 bases at V and 4 bases at J, with 17 bases between the two ends. The full variable domain, with the rest looked up from reference TRBV7-2 and TRBJ2-3, is GAGVSQSPSNKVTEKGKDVELRCDPISGHTALYWYRQSLGQGLEFLIYFQGNSAPDKSGLPSDRFSAERTGGSVSTLTIQRTQQEDSAVYLCASSPGLVGSDTQYFGPGTRLTVL.

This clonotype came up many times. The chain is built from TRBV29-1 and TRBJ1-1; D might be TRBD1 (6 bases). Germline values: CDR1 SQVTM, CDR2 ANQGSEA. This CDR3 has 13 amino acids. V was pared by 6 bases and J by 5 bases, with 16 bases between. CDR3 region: CSVSGATETEAFF. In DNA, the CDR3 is TGCAGCGTGTCAGGGGCAACGGAGACTGAAGCTTTCTTT.

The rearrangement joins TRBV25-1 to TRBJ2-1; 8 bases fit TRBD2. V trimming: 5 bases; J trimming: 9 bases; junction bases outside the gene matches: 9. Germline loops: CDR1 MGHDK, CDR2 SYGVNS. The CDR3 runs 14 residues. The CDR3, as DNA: TGTGCCAGCAGTCTCAGCGGGGGAGGCGGTGAGCAGTTCTTC. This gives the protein CASSLSGGGGEQFF.

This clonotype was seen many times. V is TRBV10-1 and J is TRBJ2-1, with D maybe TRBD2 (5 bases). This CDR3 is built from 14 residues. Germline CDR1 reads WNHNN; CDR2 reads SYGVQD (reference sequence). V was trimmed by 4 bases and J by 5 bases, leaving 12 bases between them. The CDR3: CASSVGKADNEQFF. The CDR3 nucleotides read TGCGCCAGCAGTGTCGGGAAAGCAGACAATGAGCAGTTCTTC.

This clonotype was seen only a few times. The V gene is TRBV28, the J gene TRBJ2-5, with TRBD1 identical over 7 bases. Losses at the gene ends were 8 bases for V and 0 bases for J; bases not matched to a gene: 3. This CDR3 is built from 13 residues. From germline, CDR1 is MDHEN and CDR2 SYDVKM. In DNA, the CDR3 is TGTGCCAGCTTACAGGGGTACCAAGAGACCCAGTACTTC. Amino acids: CASLQGYQETQYF.

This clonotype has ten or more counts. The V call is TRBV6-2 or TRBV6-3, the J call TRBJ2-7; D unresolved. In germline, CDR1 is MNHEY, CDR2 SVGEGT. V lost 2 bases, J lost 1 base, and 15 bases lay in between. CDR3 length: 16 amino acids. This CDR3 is CASSYPPTTASYEQYF. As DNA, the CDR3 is TGTGCCAGCAGTTACCCACCCACGACGGCATCCTACGAGCAGTACTTC.

DNA of the CDR3: TGTGCCAGCAGCCAGGGACGGAAGAACACTGAAGCTTTCTTT. Its protein is CASSQGRKNTEAFF. V is TRBV6-5 and J is TRBJ1-1, with D possibly being TRBD1 (5 bases). CDR3 size: 14 residues. Trimming took 6 bases from V and 1 from J, leaving 12 bases between them. Germline V lookup: CDR1 MNHEY, CDR2 SVGAGI.

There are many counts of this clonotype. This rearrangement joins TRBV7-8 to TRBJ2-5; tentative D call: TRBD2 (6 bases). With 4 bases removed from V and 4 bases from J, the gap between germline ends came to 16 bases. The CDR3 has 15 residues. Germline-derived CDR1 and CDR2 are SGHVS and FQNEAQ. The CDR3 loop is CASSSGMAGSETQYF. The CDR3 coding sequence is TGTGCCAGCAGCTCCGGGATGGCGGGATCAGAGACCCAGTACTTC.

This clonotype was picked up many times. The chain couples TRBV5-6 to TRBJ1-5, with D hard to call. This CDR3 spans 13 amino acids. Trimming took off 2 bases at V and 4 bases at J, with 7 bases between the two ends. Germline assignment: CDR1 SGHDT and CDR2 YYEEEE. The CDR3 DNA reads TGTGCCAGCAGCTTTTCGATGAATCAGCCCCAGCATTTT. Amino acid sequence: CASSFSMNQPQHF.

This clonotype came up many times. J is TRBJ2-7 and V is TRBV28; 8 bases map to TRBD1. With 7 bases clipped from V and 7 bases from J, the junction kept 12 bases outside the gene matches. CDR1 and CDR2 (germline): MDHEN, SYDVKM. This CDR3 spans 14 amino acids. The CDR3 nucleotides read TGTGCCAGCACCCTCTCCCAGGGGGCGCGGGAGCAGTACTTC. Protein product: CASTLSQGAREQYF.

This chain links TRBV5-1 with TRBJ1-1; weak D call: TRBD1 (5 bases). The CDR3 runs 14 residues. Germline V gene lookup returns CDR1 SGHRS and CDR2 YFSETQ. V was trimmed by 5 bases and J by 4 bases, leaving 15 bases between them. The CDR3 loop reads CASSSPVGRTEAFF. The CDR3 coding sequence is TGCGCCAGCAGTTCTCCCGTGGGGCGCACTGAAGCTTTCTTT.

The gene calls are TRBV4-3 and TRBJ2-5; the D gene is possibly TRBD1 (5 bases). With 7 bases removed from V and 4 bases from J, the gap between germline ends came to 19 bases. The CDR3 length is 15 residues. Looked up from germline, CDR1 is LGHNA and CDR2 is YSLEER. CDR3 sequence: CASTVQGESGETQYF. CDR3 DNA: TGCGCCAGCACCGTGCAGGGTGAGTCCGGAGAGACCCAGTACTTC.

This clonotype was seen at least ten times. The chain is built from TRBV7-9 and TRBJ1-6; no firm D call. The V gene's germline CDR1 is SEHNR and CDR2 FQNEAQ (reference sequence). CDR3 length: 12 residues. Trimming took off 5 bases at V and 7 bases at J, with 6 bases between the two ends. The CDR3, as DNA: TGTGCCAGCAGCGGGAGGAATTCACCCCTCCACTTT. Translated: CASSGRNSPLHF.

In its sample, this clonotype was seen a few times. CDR3: CSSPGSTDTQYF. CDR3 DNA: TGCAGTTCCCCGGGGAGCACAGATACGCAGTATTTT. The chain carries TRBV20-1 and TRBJ2-3; TRBD2 is a possible D gene (5 bases). The germline CDR1 and CDR2 sequences are DFQATT and SNEGSKA (reference sequence). The CDR3 has 12 residues. Trimming cost V 8 bases and J 0 bases, with 9 bases left between them.

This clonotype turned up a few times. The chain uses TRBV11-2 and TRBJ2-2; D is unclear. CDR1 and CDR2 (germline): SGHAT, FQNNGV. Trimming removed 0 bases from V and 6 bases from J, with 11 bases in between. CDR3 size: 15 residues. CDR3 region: CASSLEQLRSGELFF. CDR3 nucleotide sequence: TGTGCCAGCAGCTTAGAGCAGCTTCGCTCCGGGGAGCTGTTTTTT.

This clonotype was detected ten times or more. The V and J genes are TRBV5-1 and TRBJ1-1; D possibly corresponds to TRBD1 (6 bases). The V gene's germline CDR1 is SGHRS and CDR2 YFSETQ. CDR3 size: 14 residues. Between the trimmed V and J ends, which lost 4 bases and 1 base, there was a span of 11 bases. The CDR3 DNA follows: TGCGCCAGCAGCAAAGGACAGCAGAACACTGAAGCTTTCTTT. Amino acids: CASSKGQQNTEAFF.

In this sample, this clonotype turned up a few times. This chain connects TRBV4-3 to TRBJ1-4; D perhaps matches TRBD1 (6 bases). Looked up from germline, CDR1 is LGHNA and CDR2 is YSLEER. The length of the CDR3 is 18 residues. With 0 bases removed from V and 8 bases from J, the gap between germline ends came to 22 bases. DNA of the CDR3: TGCGCCAGCAGCCAAGATTTCCCGACAGGACCGTATTGGGAAAAACTGTTTTTT. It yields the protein CASSQDFPTGPYWEKLFF.

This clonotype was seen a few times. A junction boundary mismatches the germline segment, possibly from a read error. CDR3 protein: CASSLGVPSNEQFF. The DNA of the CDR3 is TGTGCCAGCAGCTTAGGAGTGCCCTCCAATGAGCAGTTCTTC. The chain has TRBV12-3 or TRBV12-4 and TRBJ2-1; no reliable D call. This CDR3 has 14 residues.